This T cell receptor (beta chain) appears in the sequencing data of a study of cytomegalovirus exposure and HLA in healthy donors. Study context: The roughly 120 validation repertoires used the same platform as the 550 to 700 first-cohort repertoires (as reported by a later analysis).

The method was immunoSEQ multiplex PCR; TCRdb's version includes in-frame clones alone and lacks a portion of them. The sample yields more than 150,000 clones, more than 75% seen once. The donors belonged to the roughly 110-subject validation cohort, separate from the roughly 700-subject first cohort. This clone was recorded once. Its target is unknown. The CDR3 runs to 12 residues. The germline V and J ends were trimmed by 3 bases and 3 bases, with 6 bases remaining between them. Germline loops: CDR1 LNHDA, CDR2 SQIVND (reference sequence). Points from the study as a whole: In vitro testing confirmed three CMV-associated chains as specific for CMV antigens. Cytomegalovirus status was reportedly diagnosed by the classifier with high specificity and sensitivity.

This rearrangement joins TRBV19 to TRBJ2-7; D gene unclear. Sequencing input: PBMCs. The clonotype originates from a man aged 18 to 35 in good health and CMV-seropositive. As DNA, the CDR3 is TGTGCCAGTAGTATGGGCCTCTACGAGCAGTACTTC. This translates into CASSMGLYEQYF.